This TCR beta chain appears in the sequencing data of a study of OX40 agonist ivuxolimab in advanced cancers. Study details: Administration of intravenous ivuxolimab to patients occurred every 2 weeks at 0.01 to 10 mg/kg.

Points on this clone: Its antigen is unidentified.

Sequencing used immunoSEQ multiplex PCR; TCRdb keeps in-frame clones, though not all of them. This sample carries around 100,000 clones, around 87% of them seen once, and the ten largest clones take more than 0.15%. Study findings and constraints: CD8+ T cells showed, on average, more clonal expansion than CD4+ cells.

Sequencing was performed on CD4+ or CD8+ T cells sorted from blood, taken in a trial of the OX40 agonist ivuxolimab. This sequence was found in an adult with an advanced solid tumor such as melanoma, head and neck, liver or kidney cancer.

CDR3 region: CASSVERAGNEQFF. DNA of the CDR3: TGCGCCAGCAGTGTGGAGAGGGCGGGCAATGAGCAGTTCTTC. This chain uses TRBV10-1 with TRBJ2-1; D may be TRBD2 (5 bases). The CDR3 consists of 14 residues. The germline V gene has CDR1 WNHNN and CDR2 SYGVQD (reference sequence). The V end was cut by 4 bases, the J end by 6 bases, with 13 bases between.